The source of this TCR beta chain is a study of T cells in Graves' hyperthyroidism and ophthalmopathy. In germline, CDR1 is SGDLS, CDR2 YYNGEE. The CDR3 totals 16 residues. V lost 0 bases and J lost 0, with 10 bases in between. TCR beta CDR3 sequences were amplified from RNA transcripts. First-round RT-PCR targeting the TCR CDR3 was performed with the HTBI primer set. MiXCR, applied by TCRdb to the multiplex PCR reads, yields one record per CDR3 protein. Of under 400,000 distinct CDR3 sequences in the sample, around a sixth are singletons; the top ten hold around 50%. This clonotype occurred many times.

J is TRBJ1-5 and V is TRBV9; D call uncertain. This clonotype originated in a woman aged 45 to 65 with Graves' hyperthyroidism. What was sequenced was blood. CDR3 sequence reads: CASSVADGYSNQPQHF. In DNA form, the CDR3 reads TGTGCCAGCAGCGTAGCAGACGGTTATAGCAATCAGCCCCAGCATTTT. The full variable domain, its missing parts supplied by reference TRBV9 and TRBJ1-5, is DSGVTQTPKHLITATGQRVTLRCSPRSGDLSVYWYQQSLDQGLQFLIQYYNGEERAKGNILERFSAQQFPDLHSELNLSSLELGDSALYFCASSVADGYSNQPQHFGDGTRLSIL.